This T cell receptor beta chain came from a study of regulatory T cells in long-lasting Graves disease. Study context: The definition of persistent Graves' disease was over 5 years of antithyroid drugs with positive TSH receptor antibodies.

This clonotype was observed at least ten times. The sample's time point: persistent/refractory GD, antithyroid drugs over 5 years with positive TRAb. PBMC RNA served as the TCR library source. With V trimmed by 5 bases and J by 4 bases, 6 bases remained unmatched. The germline gives CDR1 MDHEN, CDR2 SYDVKM. There are 14 residues in the CDR3. Library construction for TCR beta used iRepertoire HTBI primers and Arm-PCR of CDR3 regions. TCRdb reprocessed the multiplex PCR reads via MiXCR and lists one record per CDR3 protein. The data hold around 460,000 distinct CDR3 sequences, with 20% to 25% observed a single time.

This rearrangement joins TRBV28 to TRBJ1-2; 8 bases are shared with TRBD1. This sample comprised peripheral blood mononuclear cells (PBMCs), obtained when the disease was refractory, from a patient treated with antithyroid drugs. The sequence derives from a female donor with Graves disease. CDR3: CASSLSQGAYGYTF. CDR3 nucleotide sequence: TGTGCCAGCAGTCTATCTCAGGGGGCCTATGGCTACACCTTC.